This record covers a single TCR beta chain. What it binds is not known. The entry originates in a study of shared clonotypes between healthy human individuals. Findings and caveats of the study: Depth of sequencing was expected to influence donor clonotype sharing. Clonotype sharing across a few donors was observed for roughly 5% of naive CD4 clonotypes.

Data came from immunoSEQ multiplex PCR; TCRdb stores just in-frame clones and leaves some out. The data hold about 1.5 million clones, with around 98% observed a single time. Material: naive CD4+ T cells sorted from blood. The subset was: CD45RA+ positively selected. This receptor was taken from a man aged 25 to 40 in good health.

Here the CDR3 reads CASRGDGNSYEQYF. CDR3 coding DNA: TGTGCCAGTAGGGGGGACGGGAACTCCTACGAGCAGTACTTC. This chain links TRBV19 with TRBJ2-5; D may match TRBD1 or TRBD2 (5 bases each). The assigned J gene may be wrong: the sequence end matches TRBJ2-7 better. Germline-derived CDR1 and CDR2 are LNHDA and SQIVND (reference sequence). This CDR3 region has 14 residues.